This T cell receptor (beta chain) was recorded in a study of cytomegalovirus exposure and HLA in healthy donors. As concerns this clone: The antigen remains unidentified.

The PCR employed 60 Vbeta primers together with 13 Jbeta primers. Profiled with immunoSEQ multiplex PCR; TCRdb holds only in-frame clones, not every one. Of 150,000 to 200,000 clones in the sample, around three quarters are singletons; the top ten hold around 1%. The germline V gene encodes CDR1 SQVTM and CDR2 ANQGSEA. V lost 1 base, J lost 1 base, and 2 bases stayed unmatched. This CDR3 spans 14 amino acids. Findings and caveats of the study: It was taken for granted in presence/absence analyses that sequencing depth across donors was roughly uniform. Several of the most significant clusters appeared linked to common viral pathogens, based on a later analysis.

The source material was PBMCs. The J gene is TRBJ2-3, the V gene TRBV29-1, with TRBD1 matching over 7 bases. The sequence was collected from a middle-aged woman in good health and CMV-seronegative. The chain's CDR3 is CSVEGGQRTDTQYF. For the CDR3, the DNA is TGCAGCGTTGAAGGGGGACAGCGCACAGATACGCAGTATTTT.